The clone carrying this TCR beta chain was picked up a small number of times. Looked up from germline, CDR1 is MDHEN and CDR2 is SYDVKM. With 2 bases clipped from V and 5 bases from J, the junction kept 0 bases outside the gene matches. This CDR3 comprises 13 residues. TEMRA cells underwent FACS enrichment and CD8+ and CD4+ T cells underwent negative isolation. This sample stems from a study of CD8 T cells in Susac syndrome. RNA in amounts of about 0.45 to 1 ug was reverse transcribed with random hexamers. Amplification of TCR beta CDR3 used immunoSEQ multiplex PCR across 54 Vbeta and 13 Jbeta. MiXCR, applied by TCRdb to the immunoSEQ multiplex PCR reads, yields one record per CDR3 protein. The sample consists of roughly 200,000 distinct CDR3 sequences, approximately 95% of them appearing once.

The source of this sequence is a human donor in good health. The gene calls are TRBV28 and TRBJ1-2, with TRBD1 identical over 9 bases. Sequencing input: CD4+ T cells from PBMCs. The CDR3 nucleotides are TGTGCCAGCAGTTTAGACAGGGGGTATGGCTACACCTTC. As protein: CASSLDRGYGYTF.